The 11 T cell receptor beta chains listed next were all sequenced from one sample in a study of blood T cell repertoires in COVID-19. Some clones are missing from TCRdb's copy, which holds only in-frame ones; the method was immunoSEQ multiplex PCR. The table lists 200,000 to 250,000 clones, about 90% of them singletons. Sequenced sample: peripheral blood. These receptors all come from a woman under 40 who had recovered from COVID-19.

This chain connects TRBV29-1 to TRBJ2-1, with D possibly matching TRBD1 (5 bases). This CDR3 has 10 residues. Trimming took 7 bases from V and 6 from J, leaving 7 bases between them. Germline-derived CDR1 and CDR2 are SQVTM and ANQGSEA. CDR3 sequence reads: CSARVNEQFF. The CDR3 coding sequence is TGCAGCGCCAGGGTCAATGAGCAGTTCTTC.

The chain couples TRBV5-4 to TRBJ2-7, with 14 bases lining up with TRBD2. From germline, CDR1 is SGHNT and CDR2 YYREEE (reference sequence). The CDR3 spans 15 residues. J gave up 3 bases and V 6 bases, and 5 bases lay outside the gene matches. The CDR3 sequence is CASTGGTSGGYEQYF. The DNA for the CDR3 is TGTGCCAGCACCGGTGGGACTAGCGGGGGCTACGAGCAGTACTTC.

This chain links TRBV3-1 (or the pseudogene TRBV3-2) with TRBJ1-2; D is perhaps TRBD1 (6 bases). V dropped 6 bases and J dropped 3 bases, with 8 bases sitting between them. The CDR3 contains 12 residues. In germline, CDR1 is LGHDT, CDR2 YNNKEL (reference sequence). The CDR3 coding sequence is TGTGCCAGCAGGGCAGGGGACTATGGCTACACCTTC. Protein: CASRAGDYGYTF.

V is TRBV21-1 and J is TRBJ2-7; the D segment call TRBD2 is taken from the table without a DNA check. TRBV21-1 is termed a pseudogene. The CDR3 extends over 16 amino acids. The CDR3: CASSKVGRTGSYEQYF. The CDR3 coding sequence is TGTGCCAGCAGCAAAGTTGGGAGGACGGGAAGCTACGAGCAGTACTTC.

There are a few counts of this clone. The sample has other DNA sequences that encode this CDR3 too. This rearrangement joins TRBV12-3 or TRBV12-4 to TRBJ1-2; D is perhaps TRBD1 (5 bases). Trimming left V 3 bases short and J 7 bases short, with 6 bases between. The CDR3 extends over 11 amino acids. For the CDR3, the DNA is TGTGCCAGCAGTTTGGGGGGTGGCTACACCTTC. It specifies CASSLGGGYTF.

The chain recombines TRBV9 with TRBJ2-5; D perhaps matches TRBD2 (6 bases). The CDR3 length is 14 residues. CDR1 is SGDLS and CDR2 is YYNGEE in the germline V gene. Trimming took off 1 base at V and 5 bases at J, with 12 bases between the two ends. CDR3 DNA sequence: TGTGCCAGCAGCGTACTTGGCGGGGAGGAGACCCAGTACTTC. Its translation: CASSVLGGEETQYF.

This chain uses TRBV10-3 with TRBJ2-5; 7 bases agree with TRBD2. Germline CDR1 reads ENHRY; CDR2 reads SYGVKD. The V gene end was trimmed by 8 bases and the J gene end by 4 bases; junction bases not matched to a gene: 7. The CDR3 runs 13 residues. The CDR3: CAIGSWGGETQYF. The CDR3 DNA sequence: TGTGCCATCGGTAGTTGGGGGGGAGAGACCCAGTACTTC.

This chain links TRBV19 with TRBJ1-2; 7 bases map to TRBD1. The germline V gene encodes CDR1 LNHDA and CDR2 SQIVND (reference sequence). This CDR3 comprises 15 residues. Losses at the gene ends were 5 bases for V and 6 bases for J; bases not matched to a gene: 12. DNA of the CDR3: TGTGCCAGTAGTCTACAAGACAGGGATTGGAATGGCTACACCTTC. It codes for CASSLQDRDWNGYTF.

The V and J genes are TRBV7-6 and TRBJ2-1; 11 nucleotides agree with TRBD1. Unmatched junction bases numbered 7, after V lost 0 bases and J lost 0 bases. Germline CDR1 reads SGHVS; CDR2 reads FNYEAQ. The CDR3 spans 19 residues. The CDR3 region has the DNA TGTGCCAGCAGCTTAGCGGAGGGGACAGGGGGGAGCTCCTACAATGAGCAGTTCTTC. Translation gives CASSLAEGTGGSSYNEQFF.

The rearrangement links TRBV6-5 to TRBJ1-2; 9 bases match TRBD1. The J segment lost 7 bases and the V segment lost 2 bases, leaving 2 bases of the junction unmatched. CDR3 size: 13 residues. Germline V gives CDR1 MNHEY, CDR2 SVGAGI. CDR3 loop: CASSYADRGGYTF. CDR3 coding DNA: TGTGCCAGCAGTTACGCGGACAGGGGTGGCTACACCTTC.

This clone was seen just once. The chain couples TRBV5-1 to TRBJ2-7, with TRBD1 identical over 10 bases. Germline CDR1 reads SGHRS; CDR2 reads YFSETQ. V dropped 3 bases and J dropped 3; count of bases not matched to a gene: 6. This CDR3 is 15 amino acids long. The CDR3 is CASSSPGQGIYEQYF. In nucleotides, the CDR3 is TGCGCCAGCAGCTCTCCGGGACAGGGGATCTACGAGCAGTACTTC.